Given below is one TCR beta chain in context. This clone was observed once. Which antigen it targets is not known. The sample holds no much larger clone one base away, and base qualities are not on file. TRB CDR3 sequencing and data processing of tumor genomic DNA were performed with the immunoSEQ assay. Held by TCRdb, this immuneACCESS table contains in-frame sequences only and omits some clones. Under half of the omission traces to an unresolved V gene where checked; the cause of the rest is unknown. For this sample the table gives around 14,000 clones, of which 65% to 85% were detected only once. The top ten clonotypes cover roughly 18% of the sample. This specimen belongs to a study of T cell repertoires in Merkel cell carcinoma (dated by TCRdb to the late 2010s). At the level of the whole study: Patients with prior intralesional immunotherapy or systemic immune checkpoint blockade before the biopsy were excluded. Tetramer sorting, cloning and paired TCR sequencing of expanded tumor-infiltrating lymphocytes were first used to define MCPyV-specific clonotypes. To be included, a subject needed both a diagnosis of MCPyV-positive Merkel cell carcinoma and tumor-infiltrating lymphocytes that had been successfully expanded in vitro. What the research found in general, with its limitations: The study did not examine normal tissue biopsies.

Study subjects had biopsy-confirmed Merkel cell carcinoma that was MCPyV-positive, and every subject had positive serum antibodies to T-antigen. About six adjacent 10-micron frozen tumor sections were used for genomic DNA extraction without cell sorting or culture. About 5 x 5 x 5 mm of tumor biopsy tissue was frozen in optimal cutting temperature compound. Hematoxylin and eosin scout sections confirmed abundant Merkel cell carcinoma and infiltrating cells in the frozen biopsy. From the cysteine through the phenylalanine, the CDR3 covers 14 amino acids. CDR3 DNA is the only sequence kept; it has 42 bases, read in frame from the first base. V is shortened by 5 bases, J by 4 bases, and the region joining them spans 14 bases. CDR1 and CDR2 are read off the germline V gene (reference sequence) as MNHNY and SVGAGI.

Sequences were obtained from tumor tissue. The sequence links TRBV6-6 to TRBJ1-1; a weak D assignment points to TRBD1 (5 bases agree). The sequence came from an adult with Merkel cell carcinoma. The CDR3 is CASSPFSGGTEAFF. In nucleotides, the sequence is TGTGCCAGCAGTCCATTCTCGGGGGGCACTGAAGCTTTCTTT.